Presented here are 26 T cell receptor beta chains from one specimen sequenced in a study of T cells after yellow fever vaccination. TCRdb reprocessed the 5' RACE reads with MiXCR, giving one entry per CDR3 protein. The table has under 80,000 distinct CDR3 sequences, about 7% seen once. The sequencing used CD8+ T cells sorted from PBMCs, collected 15 days after the yellow fever booster vaccination. These receptors all stem from a man aged 30 to 39 who received the YFV17D yellow fever vaccine.

This clonotype was detected ten times or more. This chain uses TRBV7-9 with TRBJ1-4, with D possibly TRBD1 on 6 matching bases. Per the germline V gene, CDR1 is SEHNR and CDR2 is FQNEAQ (reference sequence). The CDR3 loop spans 12 amino acids. Trimming removed 7 bases at V and 8 bases at J, with 11 bases between. CDR3 residues: CASTPGVEKLFF. CDR3 in DNA: TGTGCCAGCACGCCAGGGGTCGAAAAACTGTTTTTT.

This clonotype was seen at least ten times. The chain combines TRBV28 with TRBJ2-4; 8 bases line up with TRBD2. In germline, CDR1 is MDHEN, CDR2 SYDVKM. This CDR3 contains 22 residues. V gave up 2 bases and J gave up 5 bases; unmatched junction bases: 26. The CDR3 DNA reads as TGTGCCAGCAGTTTACCGACCACAAGCGGGAGAGGGGCAACGGCAATGGAAAACATTCAGTACTTC. This encodes CASSLPTTSGRGATAMENIQYF.

This clonotype was detected ten times or more. J is TRBJ2-2 and V is TRBV4-2; 11 bases match TRBD2. The ends lost 5 bases at V and 5 bases at J; junction bases unmatched: 7. The germline CDR1 and CDR2 sequences are LGHNA and YNFKEQ. This CDR3 is 16 amino acids long. This CDR3 reads CASSAGTSGVTGELFF. The CDR3 nucleotides read TGTGCCAGCAGCGCTGGGACTAGCGGAGTAACCGGGGAGCTGTTTTTT.

This clonotype was detected many times. This chain links TRBV29-1 with TRBJ2-7, with TRBD1 identical over 9 bases. This CDR3 has 13 amino acids. CDR1 is SQVTM, CDR2 ANQGSEA, per germline. J was trimmed by 0 bases and V by 6 bases; bases with no gene match: 3. The CDR3 sequence: CSVTGGDSYEQYF. As DNA, the CDR3 is TGCAGCGTAACAGGGGGCGACTCCTACGAGCAGTACTTC.

The chain employs TRBV5-4 and TRBJ2-5; TRBD2 matches 10 bases. This CDR3 is 17 amino acids long. With 3 bases clipped from V and 7 bases from J, the junction kept 15 bases outside the gene matches. Germline assignment: CDR1 SGHNT and CDR2 YYREEE (reference sequence). The CDR3 spells CASSYLAGAAPEPTQYF. CDR3 coding DNA: TGTGCCAGCAGCTACCTAGCGGGAGCGGCCCCCGAACCGACCCAGTACTTC. Drawing the rest from reference TRBV5-4 and TRBJ2-5, the complete variable domain is ETGVTQSPTHLIKTRGQQVTLRCSSQSGHNTVSWYQQALGQGPQFIFQYYREEENGRGNFPPRFSGLQFPNYSSELNVNALELDDSALYLCASSYLAGAAPEPTQYFGPGTRLLVL.

This clonotype was counted only a few times. CDR3 protein: CAIRSGQDFSGANVLTF. Here the CDR3 DNA reads TGTGCCATCAGGTCCGGACAGGACTTCTCTGGGGCCAACGTCCTGACTTTC. The chain employs TRBV10-3 and TRBJ2-6; 7 bases are shared with TRBD1. The CDR3 totals 17 residues. Germline V gives CDR1 ENHRY, CDR2 SYGVKD. V shed 6 bases and J 0 bases; nucleotides not matched to a gene: 8.

This clonotype was seen ten or more times. The chain links TRBV3-1 to TRBJ2-1, with D uncertain. The ends were cut back, 1 base at V and 6 bases at J, with 10 bases in the middle. From germline, CDR1 is LGHDT and CDR2 YNNKEL (reference sequence). This CDR3 is 14 amino acids long. The CDR3 DNA is TGTGCCAGCAGCCAAGGCTATCAGGTCAATGAGCAGTTCTTC. As protein: CASSQGYQVNEQFF.

This clonotype was detected only a few times. The V and J genes are TRBV11-2 and TRBJ2-1; unclear D gene. The germline V and J ends were trimmed by 1 base and 10 bases, with 5 bases remaining between them. This CDR3 is 11 amino acids long. In germline, CDR1 is SGHAT, CDR2 FQNNGV. The CDR3 loop reads CASSLGREQFF. In DNA, the CDR3 is TGTGCCAGCAGCTTAGGCCGAGAGCAGTTCTTC.

This clonotype was counted ten times or more. The V call is TRBV25-1, the J call TRBJ1-1, with 7 positions matching TRBD1. The CDR3 contains 13 residues. Germline V gene data show CDR1 as MGHDK and CDR2 as SYGVNS. The ends lost 9 bases at V and 2 bases at J; junction bases unmatched: 6. The CDR3 spells CASSRGVNTEAFF. The CDR3 nucleotides are TGTGCCAGTTCCAGGGGGGTTAACACTGAAGCTTTCTTT.

In this sample, this clonotype turned up many times. This chain uses TRBV7-9 with TRBJ2-7; D tentatively reads TRBD1 or TRBD2 (5 bases each). Germline CDR1 is SEHNR and CDR2 is FQNEAQ (reference sequence). V shed 2 bases and J shed 6 bases, with 14 bases lying between them. CDR3 size: 14 residues. CDR3 protein: CASSLMGPEGEQYF. CDR3 in DNA: TGTGCCAGCAGCTTAATGGGACCCGAGGGCGAGCAGTACTTC.

This clonotype was counted many times. The chain links TRBV4-2 to TRBJ1-5; D remains ambiguous. This CDR3 is built from 17 residues. Germline lookup yields CDR1 LGHNA and CDR2 YNFKEQ. V dropped 0 bases and J dropped 3 bases, with 15 bases sitting between them. The chain's CDR3 is CASSQEMAAQSNQPQHF. CDR3 sequence (DNA): TGTGCCAGCAGCCAAGAAATGGCCGCACAATCCAATCAGCCCCAGCATTTT.

This clonotype was recorded many times. The chain employs TRBV12-5 and TRBJ2-2, with 8 bases fitting TRBD1. Germline assignment: CDR1 LGHNT and CDR2 FRNRAP. This CDR3 contains 14 residues. The CDR3 DNA sequence: TGTGCCGCCCAGGCGGACAGGGCGCCCGGGGAGCTGTTTTTT. Its protein product is CAAQADRAPGELFF. The full variable domain, with the rest looked up from reference TRBV12-5 and TRBJ2-2, is DARVTQTPRHKVTEMGQEVTMRCQPILGHNTVFWYRQTMMQGLELLAYFRNRAPLDDSGMPKDRFSAEMPDATLATLKIQPSEPRDSAVYFCAAQADRAPGELFFGEGSRLTVL.

V gene TRBV6-1 combines with J gene TRBJ2-5, with TRBD1 matching over 7 bases. The CDR3 extends over 15 amino acids. Germline V gives CDR1 MNHNS, CDR2 SASEGT. J lost 4 bases, V lost 7 bases, and 12 bases had no gene match. The chain's CDR3 is CASKDLYRGGETQYF. CDR3 sequence (DNA): TGTGCCAGCAAGGACCTCTACAGGGGCGGAGAGACCCAGTACTTC.

This clonotype has at least ten counts. This chain connects TRBV15 to TRBJ2-5; possibly TRBD1 for D (6 bases). Trimming shortened V by 3 bases and J by 5 bases, and 13 bases separated the two germline ends. Germline CDR1 and CDR2: LNHNV and YYDKDF (reference sequence). The CDR3 is made up of 14 amino acids. CDR3 in amino acids: CATSSEGVGETQYF. For the CDR3, the DNA is TGTGCCACCAGCAGCGAGGGGGTTGGGGAGACCCAGTACTTC.

This clonotype was observed many times. The chain links TRBV28 to TRBJ1-5; TRBD1 aligns across 10 bases. The germline V gene encodes CDR1 MDHEN and CDR2 SYDVKM. The CDR3 contains 13 residues. V was pared by 4 bases and J by 6 bases, with 0 bases of the junction left unmatched. The CDR3, as DNA: TGTGCCAGCAGTTGGACAGGGGGTCAGCCCCAGCATTTT. This sequence encodes CASSWTGGQPQHF.

This clonotype was counted at least ten times. The chain carries TRBV4-3 and TRBJ2-2, with TRBD1 as a possible D gene (7 bases). Germline V gene data show CDR1 as LGHNA and CDR2 as YSLEER. This CDR3 spans 16 amino acids. Trimming shortened V by 1 base and J by 7 bases, and 16 bases separated the two germline ends. DNA of the CDR3: TGCGCCAGCAGCCAAGTTGGAGGGGGCGGTGGCGGGGAGCTGTTTTTT. Its translation: CASSQVGGGGGGELFF.

Points on this clonotype: This may be a read error: a much more frequent sequence differs by one nucleotide. V is TRBV7-9 and J is TRBJ2-2; D is unresolved. The germline gives CDR1 SEHNR, CDR2 FQNEAQ (reference sequence). V gave up 11 bases and J gave up 4 bases, with 20 bases separating them. There are 15 residues in the CDR3. The CDR3 coding sequence is TGTGCCCCTTTCCCGAGCCAGGCGATCACCGGGGAGCTGTTTTTT. This gives the protein CAPFPSQAITGELFF. Full variable domain (remainder filled in from reference TRBV7-9 and TRBJ2-2): DTGVSQNPRHKITKRGQNVTFRCDPISEHNRLYWYRQTLGQGPEFLTYFQNEAQLEKSRLLSDRFSAERPKGSFSTLEIQRTEQGDSAMYLCAPFPSQAITGELFFGEGSRLTVL.

J is TRBJ2-3 and V is TRBV7-9; 10 positions match TRBD2. The CDR3 totals 16 residues. V was clipped by 5 bases and J by 4 bases; unmatched bases: 9. The V gene's germline CDR1 is SEHNR and CDR2 FQNEAQ (reference sequence). The CDR3 sequence: CASSPPLAGDADTQYF. The CDR3 DNA sequence: TGTGCCAGCAGCCCCCCTCTAGCGGGAGACGCAGATACGCAGTATTTT.

This clonotype appeared many times. The J gene is TRBJ2-2, the V gene TRBV4-1; 10 nucleotides agree with TRBD1. Germline trimming cut 2 bases from V and 7 bases from J; bases unmatched to any gene: 7. The CDR3 spans 16 residues. Germline lookup yields CDR1 MGHRA and CDR2 YSYEKL. The CDR3 sequence is CASSQSTGTGDGELFF. In nucleotides, the CDR3 is TGCGCCAGCAGCCAATCTACCGGGACAGGGGACGGGGAGCTGTTTTTT.

This clonotype was found many times. CDR3 bases: TGCAGTGCCGCTTGGACAGGGGATAATGAAAAACTGTTTTTT. This sequence encodes CSAAWTGDNEKLFF. This sequence joins TRBV20-1 and TRBJ1-4; 9 positions agree with TRBD1. Germline assignment: CDR1 DFQATT and CDR2 SNEGSKA (reference sequence). J was trimmed by 4 bases and V by 6 bases; bases with no gene match: 6. The CDR3 is made up of 14 amino acids.

Many counts were recorded for this clonotype. The CDR3 nucleotides are TGTGCCAGCAGTTCACTAGCGGGAGTATTCGAGCAGTACTTC. This gives the protein CASSSLAGVFEQYF. This chain links TRBV12-3 or TRBV12-4 with TRBJ2-7; TRBD2 agrees at 11 bases. The V gene end was trimmed by 4 bases and the J gene end by 6 bases; junction bases not matched to a gene: 5. This CDR3 region has 14 residues.

The table lists this clonotype with many counts. V gene TRBV27 combines with J gene TRBJ2-2, with TRBD2 as a possible D gene (6 bases). Trimming removed 0 bases at V and 4 bases at J, with 9 bases between. Germline V gene lookup returns CDR1 MNHEY and CDR2 SMNVEV (reference sequence). This CDR3 has 15 residues. The CDR3 nucleotides read TGTGCCAGCAGTTTATCGATGGGAGGCACCGGGGAGCTGTTTTTT. This sequence encodes CASSLSMGGTGELFF.

Concerning this clonotype itself: A much larger clone lies one base from this, so it may be a read error. J is TRBJ2-3 and V is TRBV12-3 or TRBV12-4; 11 bases agree with TRBD2. CDR3 size: 16 residues. The CDR3, as DNA: TGTGCCTGCAGTTCTGTAGCGGGAGGGGGCACAGATACGCAGTATTTT. This codes for CACSSVAGGGTDTQYF.

This clonotype was counted ten times or more. The chain couples TRBV20-1 to TRBJ2-2; D is uncertain. The CDR3 contains 13 residues. Germline CDR1 reads DFQATT; CDR2 reads SNEGSKA (reference sequence). V was clipped by 1 base and J by 2 bases, with 5 bases between them. Here the CDR3 DNA reads TGCAGTGCTAGAGCCCCTAACACCGGGGAGCTGTTTTTT. Its translation is CSARAPNTGELFF.

At least ten counts were recorded for this clonotype. The rearrangement links TRBV27 to TRBJ2-5, with 9 nucleotides matching TRBD2. CDR1 is MNHEY, CDR2 SMNVEV, per germline (reference sequence). Unmatched junction bases numbered 2, after V lost 5 bases and J lost 1 base. CDR3 size: 14 residues. CDR3 nucleotide sequence: TGTGCCAGCAGTCAGACTAGCGGCCAAGAGACCCAGTACTTC. Its protein product is CASSQTSGQETQYF.

The rearrangement joins TRBV3-1 to TRBJ2-1, with 8 bases fitting TRBD2. This CDR3 region has 15 residues. Trimming cost V 4 bases and J 8 bases; bases outside gene matches: 10. From germline, CDR1 is LGHDT and CDR2 YNNKEL (reference sequence). CDR3 DNA sequence: TGTGCCAGCAGCCCGGGACTAGGCGGAGCACATGAGCAGTTCTTC. Its protein product is CASSPGLGGAHEQFF.